This passage covers 15 T cell receptor beta chains from one sample sequenced in a study of molecular identifiers for immune sequencing clone quantification. TCRdb re-analysed the PCR reads in MiXCR, keeping a single row per CDR3 protein. This table has approximately 680,000 distinct CDR3 sequences, roughly 25% appearing once. Sequenced: naive CD8+ T cells from blood, with Jurkat cell RNA spiked in. The subset is: FACS-sorted CD8+CD4-CCR7+CD45RA+ naive T cells. These receptors were obtained from a human donor in good health. Some libraries in this study had Jurkat cell RNA spiked in.

As for this clonotype: This may be a read error: a much more frequent sequence differs by one nucleotide. Here the CDR3 omits its conserved ending phenylalanine or tryptophan, so a read error is the likely source. This rearrangement joins TRBV4-1 to TRBJ2-3, with 11 bases aligning to TRBD2. Trimming cost V 0 bases and J 2 bases; bases outside gene matches: 7. This CDR3 has 18 amino acids. CDR1 and CDR2 from the germline V gene are MGHRA and YSYEKL. The CDR3 DNA follows: TGCGCCAGCAGCCAAGATAGAGTAGCGGGGGGGCCCACAGATACGCAGTATCTT. Its protein is CASSQDRVAGGPTDTQYL.

The chain is built from TRBV14 and TRBJ2-7; D is perhaps TRBD2 (5 bases). From germline, CDR1 is SGHDN and CDR2 FVKESK. This CDR3 has 14 residues. V was trimmed by 2 bases and J by 1 base, leaving 9 bases between them. The CDR3 sequence: CASSQILASYEQYF. The CDR3 DNA sequence: TGTGCCAGCAGCCAAATCCTAGCATCCTACGAGCAGTACTTC.

This clonotype was observed a few times. The CDR3 DNA is TGTGCCAGCACTAGCGGCTCGGGGGGGAGCGAGCAGTACTTC. Its translation: CASTSGSGGSEQYF. The gene calls are TRBV7-2 and TRBJ2-7; 8 positions agree with TRBD2. The CDR3 length is 14 residues. Trimming at V came to 7 bases and at J to 6 bases, leaving 11 bases not matched to a gene. Germline V CDR1 and CDR2: SGHTA, FQGNSA.

At least ten counts were recorded for this clonotype. The chain is built from TRBV12-5 and TRBJ2-5; D is possibly TRBD2 (6 bases). V lost 5 bases to trimming and J lost 5 bases, with 18 bases between them. The germline V gene has CDR1 LGHNT and CDR2 FRNRAP. The CDR3 has 15 residues. The CDR3 nucleotides are TGTGCTAGTGGTACCACTCCTAGCGTGGATGAGACCCAGTACTTC. This sequence encodes CASGTTPSVDETQYF.

In its sample, this clonotype was seen a few times. This sequence joins TRBV30 and TRBJ2-5; the match to TRBD2 covers 8 bases. Germline trimming cut 4 bases from V and 5 bases from J; bases unmatched to any gene: 6. Germline CDR1 is GTSNPN and CDR2 is SVGIG (reference sequence). The CDR3 consists of 13 residues. The CDR3 DNA sequence: TGTGCCTGGATCAACGGGGGGGCCGAGACCCAGTACTTC. It specifies CAWINGGAETQYF.

The chain carries TRBV6-6 and TRBJ1-1; D gene uncertain. The CDR3 spans 16 residues. The germline gives CDR1 MNHNY, CDR2 SVGAGI (reference sequence). V lost 1 base and J lost 4, with 16 bases in between. CDR3 DNA sequence: TGTGCCAGCAGTTACTACGCGGCGGGGAAAGGCACTGAAGCTTTCTTT. Its translation is CASSYYAAGKGTEAFF.

With respect to this clonotype: A read error may produce the germline difference seen at one junction end. The chain joins TRBV12-3 or TRBV12-4 to TRBJ2-1; D is uncertain. The CDR3 is 15 residues long. The CDR3 DNA reads as TGTGCCAGCAGTTTAGTCCCATCCTCCAACAATGAGCAGTTCTTC. The encoded protein is CASSLVPSSNNEQFF.

This clonotype was detected only a few times. The chain employs TRBV27 and TRBJ2-2; 10 nucleotides line up with TRBD1. CDR1 and CDR2 from the germline V gene are MNHEY and SMNVEV (reference sequence). V was pared by 5 bases and J by 3 bases, with 12 bases of the junction left unmatched. The CDR3 is made up of 18 amino acids. CDR3 in amino acids: CASSTRDRGRGYTGELFF. The CDR3 DNA follows: TGTGCCAGCAGTACTCGGGACAGGGGAAGGGGGTACACCGGGGAGCTGTTTTTT.

This clonotype was seen at least ten times. The chain combines TRBV30 with TRBJ2-4, with TRBD2 as a possible D gene (5 bases). Trimming pared 2 bases from V and 1 base from J, leaving 21 bases between. CDR3 length: 18 amino acids. Germline values: CDR1 GTSNPN, CDR2 SVGIG (reference sequence). The CDR3 here is CAWSLGSFPPFAKNIQYF. The CDR3 region has the DNA TGTGCCTGGAGTTTGGGGAGTTTCCCCCCGTTTGCCAAAAACATTCAGTACTTC.

This clonotype came up many times. The chain has TRBV9 and TRBJ2-7; no clear D. The CDR3 extends over 16 amino acids. V was cut by 7 bases and J by 0 bases, with 20 bases left in between. Germline CDR1 reads SGDLS; CDR2 reads YYNGEE. The CDR3: CASAGPSPRTSYEQYF. In nucleotides, the CDR3 is TGTGCCAGCGCCGGGCCGTCCCCGCGTACCTCCTACGAGCAGTACTTC. The whole variable domain, remainder taken from reference TRBV9 and TRBJ2-7, is DSGVTQTPKHLITATGQRVTLRCSPRSGDLSVYWYQQSLDQGLQFLIQYYNGEERAKGNILERFSAQQFPDLHSELNLSSLELGDSALYFCASAGPSPRTSYEQYFGPGTRLTVT.

The rearrangement joins TRBV3-2 to TRBJ1-5. TRBV3-2 is termed a pseudogene. The CDR3 length is 10 residues. CDR3: CASSQQPQHF. Here the CDR3 DNA reads TGTGCCAGCAGCCAGCAGCCCCAGCATTTT.

This rearrangement joins TRBV3-2 to TRBJ1-1. TRBV3-2 is described as a pseudogene. The CDR3 sequence is 16 residues long. The CDR3: CASSQDWLGQDTEAFF. The CDR3 DNA follows: TGTGCCAGCAGCCAAGATTGGCTGGGCCAGGACACTGAAGCTTTCTTT.

This clonotype was seen only a few times. V gene TRBV19 combines with J gene TRBJ2-7; D is possibly TRBD1 (6 bases). The CDR3 covers 15 residues. The V end was cut by 3 bases, the J end by 2 bases, with 14 bases between. Germline V gives CDR1 LNHDA, CDR2 SQIVND (reference sequence). CDR3 DNA sequence: TGTGCCAGTAGTATTTTCTTCGGACAGACCTACGAGCAGTACTTC. Translated, it gives CASSIFFGQTYEQYF.

The sample holds many counts of this clonotype. The V gene is TRBV10-3, the J gene TRBJ1-1, with a possible D match to TRBD1 (5 bases). The CDR3 sequence is 13 residues long. Trimming left V 8 bases short and J 0 bases short, with 10 bases between. Germline CDR1 and CDR2: ENHRY and SYGVKD. CDR3 sequence (DNA): TGTGCCATCTTGGGGGTCTTGAACACTGAAGCTTTCTTT. Translating it yields CAILGVLNTEAFF.

This chain joins TRBV9 and TRBJ2-2, with D uncertain. CDR1 and CDR2 from the germline V gene are SGDLS and YYNGEE. This CDR3 is 15 amino acids long. Trimming left V 0 bases short and J 1 base short, with 7 bases between. CDR3 sequence reads: CASSVDSLNTGELFF. The CDR3 region has the DNA TGTGCCAGCAGCGTAGATTCCCTGAACACCGGGGAGCTGTTTTTT.